The 3 T cell receptor beta chains below come from one sample, sequenced in a study of T cells in narcolepsy. TCRdb's copy holds only in-frame clones and misses some; the assay was immunoSEQ multiplex PCR. This sample has approximately 30,000 clones; around 80% occur once, and the top ten carry approximately 0.99%. The sequenced material came from memory (CD45RA-) CD4+ T cells from blood. The source is a human donor in good health.

The J gene is TRBJ2-4, the V gene TRBV4-1; TRBD2 aligns across 14 bases. The ends lost 4 bases at V and 3 bases at J; junction bases unmatched: 8. CDR1 is MGHRA and CDR2 is YSYEKL in the germline V gene. The CDR3 runs to 18 residues. CDR3 residues: CASSPGTSGGYGKNIQYF. The DNA of the CDR3 is TGCGCCAGCAGCCCCGGGACTAGCGGGGGATATGGCAAAAACATTCAGTACTTC.

This sequence joins TRBV2 and TRBJ1-1; 8 positions agree with TRBD1. J gave up 4 bases and V 6 bases, and 1 base lay outside the gene matches. There are 12 residues in the CDR3. The germline gives CDR1 SNHLY, CDR2 FYNNEI. The CDR3 region is CASRQGGTEAFF. CDR3 sequence (DNA): TGTGCCAGCAGACAGGGGGGCACTGAAGCTTTCTTT.

The rearrangement links TRBV27 to TRBJ2-3; D might be TRBD1 (6 bases). Germline CDR1 is MNHEY and CDR2 is SMNVEV (reference sequence). V lost 3 bases, J lost 0 bases, and 13 bases lay in between. CDR3 length: 16 residues. In DNA, the CDR3 is TGTGCCAGCAGTTTGGGGGCCCCAACTAGCACAGATACGCAGTATTTT. Its translation: CASSLGAPTSTDTQYF.